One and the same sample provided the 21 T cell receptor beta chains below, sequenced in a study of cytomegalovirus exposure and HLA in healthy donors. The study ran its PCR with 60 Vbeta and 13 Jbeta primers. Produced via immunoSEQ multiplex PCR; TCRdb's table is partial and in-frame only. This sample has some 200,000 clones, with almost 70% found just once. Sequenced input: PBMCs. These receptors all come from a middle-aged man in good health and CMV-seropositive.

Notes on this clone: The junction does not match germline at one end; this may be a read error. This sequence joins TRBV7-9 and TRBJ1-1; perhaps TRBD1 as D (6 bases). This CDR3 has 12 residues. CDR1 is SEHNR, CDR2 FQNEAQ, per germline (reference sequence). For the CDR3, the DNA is TGTTCCAGCAGGCCGGACAGCACTGAAGCTTTCTTT. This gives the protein CSSRPDSTEAFF. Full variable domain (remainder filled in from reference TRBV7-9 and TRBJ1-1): DTGVSQNPRHKITKRGQNVTFRCDPISEHNRLYWYRQTLGQGPEFLTYFQNEAQLEKSRLLSDRFSAERPKGSFSTLEIQRTEQGDSAMYLCSSRPDSTEAFFGQGTRLTVV.

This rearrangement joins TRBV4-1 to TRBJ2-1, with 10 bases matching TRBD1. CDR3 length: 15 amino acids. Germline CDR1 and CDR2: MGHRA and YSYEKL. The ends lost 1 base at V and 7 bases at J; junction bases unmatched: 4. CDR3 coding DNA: TGCGCCAGCAGCCAAGTCGGGGGACAGGGGAATGAGCAGTTCTTC. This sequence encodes CASSQVGGQGNEQFF.

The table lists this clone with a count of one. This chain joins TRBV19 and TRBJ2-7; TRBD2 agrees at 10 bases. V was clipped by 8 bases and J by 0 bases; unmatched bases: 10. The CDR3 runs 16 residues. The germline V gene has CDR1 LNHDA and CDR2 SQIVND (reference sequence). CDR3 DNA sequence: TGTGCCAGTTCCGATGGGACTAGCGCGAGCTCCTACGAGCAGTACTTC. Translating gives CASSDGTSASSYEQYF.

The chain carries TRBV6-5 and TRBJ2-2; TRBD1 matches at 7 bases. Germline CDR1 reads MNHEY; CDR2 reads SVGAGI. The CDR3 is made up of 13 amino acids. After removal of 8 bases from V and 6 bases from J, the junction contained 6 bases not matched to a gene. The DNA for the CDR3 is TGTGCCAGCGCTGACAGGGTAGCCGGGGAGCTGTTTTTT. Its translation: CASADRVAGELFF.

The CDR3 reads CASSLAENTEAFF. CDR3 DNA: TGTGCCAGCAGTTTGGCGGAGAACACTGAAGCTTTCTTT. The chain joins TRBV27 to TRBJ1-1; no definite D call. Germline CDR1 and CDR2: MNHEY and SMNVEV (reference sequence). The CDR3 runs to 13 residues. Trimming cost V 3 bases and J 1 base, with 6 bases left between them.

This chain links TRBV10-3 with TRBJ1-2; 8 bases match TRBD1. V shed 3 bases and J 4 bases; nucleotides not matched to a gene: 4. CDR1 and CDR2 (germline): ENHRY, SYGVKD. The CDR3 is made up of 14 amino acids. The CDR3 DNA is TGTGCCATCAGTGATCGCGACAGGGGCTATGGCTACACCTTC. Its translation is CAISDRDRGYGYTF.

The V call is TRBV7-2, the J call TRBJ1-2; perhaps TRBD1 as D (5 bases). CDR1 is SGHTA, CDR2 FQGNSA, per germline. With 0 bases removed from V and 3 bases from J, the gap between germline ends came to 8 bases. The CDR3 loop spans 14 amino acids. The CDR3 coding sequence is TGTGCCAGCAGCTTAGCGTGGGGGGACTATGGCTACACCTTC. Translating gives CASSLAWGDYGYTF.

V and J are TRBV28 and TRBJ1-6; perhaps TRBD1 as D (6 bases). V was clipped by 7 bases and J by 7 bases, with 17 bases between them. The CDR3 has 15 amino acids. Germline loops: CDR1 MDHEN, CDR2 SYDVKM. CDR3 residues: CASTSGGQGNSPLHF. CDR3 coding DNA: TGTGCCAGCACAAGCGGGGGGCAGGGCAATTCACCCCTCCACTTT.

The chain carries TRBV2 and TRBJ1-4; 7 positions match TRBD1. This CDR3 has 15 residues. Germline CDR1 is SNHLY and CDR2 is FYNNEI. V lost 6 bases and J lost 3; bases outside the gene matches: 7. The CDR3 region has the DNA TGTGCCAGCAGGGAAAGGGACAGTCCTAATGAAAAACTGTTTTTT. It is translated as CASRERDSPNEKLFF.

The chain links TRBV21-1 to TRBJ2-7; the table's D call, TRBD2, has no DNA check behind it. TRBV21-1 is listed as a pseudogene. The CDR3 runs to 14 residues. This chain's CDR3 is CASSLDRSSYEQYF. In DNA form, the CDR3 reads TGTGCCAGCAGCCTAGACCGGAGCTCCTACGAGCAGTACTTC.

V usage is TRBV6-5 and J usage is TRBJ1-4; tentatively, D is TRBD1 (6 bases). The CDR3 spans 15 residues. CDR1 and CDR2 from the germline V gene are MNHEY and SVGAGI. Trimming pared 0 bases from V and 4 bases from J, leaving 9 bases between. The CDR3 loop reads CASSYSGQYNEKLFF. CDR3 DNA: TGTGCCAGCAGTTACTCCGGACAGTATAATGAAAAACTGTTTTTT.

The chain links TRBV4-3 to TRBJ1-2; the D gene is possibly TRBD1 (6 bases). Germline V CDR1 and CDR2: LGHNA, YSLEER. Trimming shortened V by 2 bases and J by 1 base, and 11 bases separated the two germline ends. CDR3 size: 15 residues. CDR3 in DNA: TGCGCCAGCAGCCAACGGACAGAGCTTAACTATGGCTACACCTTC. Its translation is CASSQRTELNYGYTF.

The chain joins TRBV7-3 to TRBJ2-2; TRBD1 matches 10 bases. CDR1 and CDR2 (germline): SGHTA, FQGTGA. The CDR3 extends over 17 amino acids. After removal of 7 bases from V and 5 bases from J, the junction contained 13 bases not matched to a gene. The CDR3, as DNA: TGTGCCAGCACCTCCCTGAGGGACAGGGGACCTACCGGGGAGCTGTTTTTT. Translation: CASTSLRDRGPTGELFF.

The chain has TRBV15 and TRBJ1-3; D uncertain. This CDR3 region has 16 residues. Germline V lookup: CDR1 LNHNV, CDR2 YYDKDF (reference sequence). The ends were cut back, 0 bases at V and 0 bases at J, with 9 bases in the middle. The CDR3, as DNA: TGTGCCACCAGCAGAGATGCGGGGAGCTCTGGAAACACCATATATTTT. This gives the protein CATSRDAGSSGNTIYF.

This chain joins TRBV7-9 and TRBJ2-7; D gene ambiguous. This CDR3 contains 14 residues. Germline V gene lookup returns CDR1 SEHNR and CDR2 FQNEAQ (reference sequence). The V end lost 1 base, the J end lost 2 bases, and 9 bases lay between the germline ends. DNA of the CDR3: TGTGCCAGCAGCTTAGTGGGCTCTACCTACGAGCAGTACTTC. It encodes CASSLVGSTYEQYF.

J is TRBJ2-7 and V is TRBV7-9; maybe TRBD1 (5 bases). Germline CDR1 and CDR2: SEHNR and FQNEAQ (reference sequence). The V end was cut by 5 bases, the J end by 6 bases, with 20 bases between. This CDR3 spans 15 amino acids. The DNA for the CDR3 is TGTGCCAGCAGCCTCGGACATCCAAGGTCTTTCGAGCAGTACTTC. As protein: CASSLGHPRSFEQYF.

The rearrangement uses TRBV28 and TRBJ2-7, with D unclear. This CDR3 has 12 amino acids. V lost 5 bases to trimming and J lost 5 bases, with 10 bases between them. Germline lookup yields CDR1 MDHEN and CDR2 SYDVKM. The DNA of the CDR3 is TGTGCCAGCAGTCTCCCTCCCCACGAGCAGTACTTC. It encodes CASSLPPHEQYF.

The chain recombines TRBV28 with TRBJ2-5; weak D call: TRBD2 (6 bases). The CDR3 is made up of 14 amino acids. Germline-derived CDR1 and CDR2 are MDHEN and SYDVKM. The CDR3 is CVTAGGAVQETQYF. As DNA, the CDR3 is TGTGTGACGGCCGGGGGTGCAGTCCAAGAGACCCAGTACTTC.

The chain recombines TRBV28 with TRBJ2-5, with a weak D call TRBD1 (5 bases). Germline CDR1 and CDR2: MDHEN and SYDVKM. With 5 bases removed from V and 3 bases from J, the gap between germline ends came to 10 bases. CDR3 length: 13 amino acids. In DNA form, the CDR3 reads TGTGCCAGCAGTCCCGACAGAGAAGAGACCCAGTACTTC. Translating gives CASSPDREETQYF.

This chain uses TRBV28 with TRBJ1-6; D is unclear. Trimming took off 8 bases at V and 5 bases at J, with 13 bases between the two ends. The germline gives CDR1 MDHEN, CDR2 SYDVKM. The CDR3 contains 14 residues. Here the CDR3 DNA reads TGTGCCAGCCACGGGAGAGTGGATAATTCACCCCTCCACTTT. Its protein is CASHGRVDNSPLHF. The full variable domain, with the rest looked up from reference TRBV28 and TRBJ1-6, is DVKVTQSSRYLVKRTGEKVFLECVQDMDHENMFWYRQDPGLGLRLIYFSYDVKMKEKGDIPEGYSVSREKKERFSLILESASTNQTSMYLCASHGRVDNSPLHFGNGTRLTVT.

This CDR3 is CATGQSSYNEQFF. In DNA, the CDR3 is TGTGCCACGGGACAGAGCTCCTACAATGAGCAGTTCTTC. The rearrangement uses TRBV2 and TRBJ2-1; 7 nucleotides agree with TRBD1. The CDR3 runs to 13 residues. Per germline, CDR1 SNHLY and CDR2 FYNNEI. Germline trimming cut 10 bases from V and 0 bases from J; bases unmatched to any gene: 3. The variable domain in full, with the rest retrieved from reference TRBV2 and TRBJ2-1, is EPEVTQTPSHQVTQMGQEVILRCVPISNHLYFYWYRQILGQKVEFLVSFYNNEISEKSEIFDDQFSVERPDGSNFTLKIRSTKLEDSAMYFCATGQSSYNEQFFGPGTRLTVL.